The subject of this entry is one TCR beta chain. Germline lookup yields CDR1 SQVTM and CDR2 ANQGSEA. The CDR3 loop spans 13 amino acids. Trimming removed 4 bases from V and 5 bases from J, with 14 bases in between. These data are taken from a study of shared clonotypes between healthy human individuals. Partitioning of CD4+ cells yielded a CD45RA+ naive subset and a CD45RA-negative memory subset. Sequencing used immunoSEQ multiplex PCR; TCRdb keeps in-frame clones, though not all of them. This sample has around 330,000 clones, with under 80% found just once. Material: memory CD4+ T cells sorted from blood. Subset in this sample: CD45RA-negative fraction. The clonotype originates from a man aged 25-40 years in good health. This chain links TRBV29-1 with TRBJ2-5, with D perhaps matching TRBD2 (6 bases). The chain's CDR3 is CSVAQSSGETQYF. In DNA, the CDR3 is TGCAGCGTTGCGCAGAGCAGCGGGGAGACCCAGTACTTC.